The clone carrying this T cell receptor (beta chain) was observed a handful of times. The source of the sample is a study of CD8+CD57+ T cells in acquired aplastic anemia. Only patients with CD8+CD57+ cell expansion on flow cytometry were chosen for sequencing. The template for TCR beta VDJ and CDR3 sequence profiling was genomic DNA. TCRdb reanalysed the reads using MiXCR and keeps one entry per CDR3 protein. The sample has 130,000 or so distinct CDR3 sequences, roughly 55% seen once. This TCR was sampled from a human donor with aplastic anemia. Material for sequencing was sorted CD4+, CD8+, or CD8+CD57+ T cells (not recorded which) from PBMCs.

The CDR3 DNA reads as TGTGCCATCAGTCCGGGGACAGCCTCCTATGGCTACACCTTC. It codes for CAISPGTASYGYTF. J is TRBJ1-2 and V is TRBV10-3; 7 positions agree with TRBD1. The V gene's germline CDR1 is ENHRY and CDR2 SYGVKD. V lost 5 bases to trimming and J lost 4 bases; unmatched junction nucleotides: 7. This CDR3 contains 14 residues.